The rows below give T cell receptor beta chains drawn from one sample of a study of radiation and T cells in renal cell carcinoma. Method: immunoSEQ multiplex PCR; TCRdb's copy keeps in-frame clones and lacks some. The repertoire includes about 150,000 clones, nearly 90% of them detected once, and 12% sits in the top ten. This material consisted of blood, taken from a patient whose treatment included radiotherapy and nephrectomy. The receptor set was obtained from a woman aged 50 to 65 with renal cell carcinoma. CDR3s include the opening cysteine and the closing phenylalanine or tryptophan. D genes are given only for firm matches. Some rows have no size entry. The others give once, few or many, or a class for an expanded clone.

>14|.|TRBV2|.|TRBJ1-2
TGTGCCAGCAGTGAAGGGGGGGGGCCCTATGGCTACACCTTC
CASSEGGGPYGYTF
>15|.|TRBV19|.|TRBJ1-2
TGTGCCAGTAGTATCTCCTCGGGGGGAACCTATGGCTACACCTTC
CASSISSGGTYGYTF
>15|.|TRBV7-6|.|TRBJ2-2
TGTGCCAGCAGCTTCCAGGGTGAAGTGTTCGGGGAGCTGTTTTTT
CASSFQGEVFGELFF
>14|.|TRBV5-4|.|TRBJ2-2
TGTGCCAGCAGACCCACAGGGACCGCCGGGGAGCTGTTTTTT
CASRPTGTAGELFF
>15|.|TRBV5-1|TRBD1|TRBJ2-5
TGCGCCAGCAGCTCGTCTGACAGGGTCGGGGAGACCCAGTACTTC
CASSSSDRVGETQYF
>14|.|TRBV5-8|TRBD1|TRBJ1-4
TGTGCCAGCAGCACCGGGACAGGGTTGGAAAAACTGTTTTTT
CASSTGTGLEKLFF
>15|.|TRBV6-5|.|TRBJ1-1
TGTGCCAGCAGTTCCTCAGGGTACCCTAACACTGAAGCTTTCTTT
CASSSSGYPNTEAFF
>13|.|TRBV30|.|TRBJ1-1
TGTGCCTGGAGTGTACAGAAGAACACTGAAGCTTTCTTT
CAWSVQKNTEAFF
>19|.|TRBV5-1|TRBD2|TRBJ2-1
TGCGCCAGCAGCTGGCGGACCGCGGGGGGGCCCAGCTCCTACAATGAGCAGTTCTTC
CASSWRTAGGPSSYNEQFF
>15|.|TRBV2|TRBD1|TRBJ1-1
TGTGCCAGCAGTCTTGACAAGGGGGCGATGACTGAAGCTTTCTTT
CASSLDKGAMTEAFF
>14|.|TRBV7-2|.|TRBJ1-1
TGTGCCAGCAGCCGAGGCATGGGGGGCACTGAAGCTTTCTTT
CASSRGMGGTEAFF
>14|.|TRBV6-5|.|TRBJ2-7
TGTGCCAGCAGTTACTCTCCTAGCACCCACGAGCAGTACTTC
CASSYSPSTHEQYF
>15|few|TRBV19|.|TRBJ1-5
TGTGCCAGTCGATCGGGAGGGGATAGCAATCAGCCCCAGCATTTT
CASRSGGDSNQPQHF
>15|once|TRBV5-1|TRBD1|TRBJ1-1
TGCGCCAGCAGCTTCAGGGGGCTCGGGAACACTGAAGCTTTCTTT
CASSFRGLGNTEAFF
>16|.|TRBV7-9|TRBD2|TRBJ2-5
TGTGCCAGCAGCGAATTCGATCGGGGGGGCGATGAGACCCAGTACTTC
CASSEFDRGGDETQYF
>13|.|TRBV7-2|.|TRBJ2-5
TGTGCCAGCAGCTTCACTACCCAAGAGACCCAGTACTTC
CASSFTTQETQYF
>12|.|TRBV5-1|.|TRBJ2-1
TGCGCCAGCAGAGGTGACCTAAGTGAGCAGTTCTTC
CASRGDLSEQFF